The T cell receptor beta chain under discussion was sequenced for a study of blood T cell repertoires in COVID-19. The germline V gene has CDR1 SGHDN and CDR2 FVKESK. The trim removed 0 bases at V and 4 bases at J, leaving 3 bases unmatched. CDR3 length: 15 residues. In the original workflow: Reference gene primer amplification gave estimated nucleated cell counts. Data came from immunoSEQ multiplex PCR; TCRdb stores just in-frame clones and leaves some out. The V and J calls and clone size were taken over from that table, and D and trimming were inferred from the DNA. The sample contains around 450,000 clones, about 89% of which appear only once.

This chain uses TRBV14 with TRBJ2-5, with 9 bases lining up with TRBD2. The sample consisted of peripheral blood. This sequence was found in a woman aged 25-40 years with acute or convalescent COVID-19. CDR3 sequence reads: CASSQDGGGAETQYF. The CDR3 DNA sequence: TGTGCCAGCAGCCAAGACGGCGGGGGGGCAGAGACCCAGTACTTC. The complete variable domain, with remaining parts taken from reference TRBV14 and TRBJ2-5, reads EAGVTQFPSHSVIEKGQTVTLRCDPISGHDNLYWYRRVMGKEIKFLLHFVKESKQDESGMPNNRFLAERTGGTYSTLKVQPAELEDSGVYFCASSQDGGGAETQYFGPGTRLLVL.